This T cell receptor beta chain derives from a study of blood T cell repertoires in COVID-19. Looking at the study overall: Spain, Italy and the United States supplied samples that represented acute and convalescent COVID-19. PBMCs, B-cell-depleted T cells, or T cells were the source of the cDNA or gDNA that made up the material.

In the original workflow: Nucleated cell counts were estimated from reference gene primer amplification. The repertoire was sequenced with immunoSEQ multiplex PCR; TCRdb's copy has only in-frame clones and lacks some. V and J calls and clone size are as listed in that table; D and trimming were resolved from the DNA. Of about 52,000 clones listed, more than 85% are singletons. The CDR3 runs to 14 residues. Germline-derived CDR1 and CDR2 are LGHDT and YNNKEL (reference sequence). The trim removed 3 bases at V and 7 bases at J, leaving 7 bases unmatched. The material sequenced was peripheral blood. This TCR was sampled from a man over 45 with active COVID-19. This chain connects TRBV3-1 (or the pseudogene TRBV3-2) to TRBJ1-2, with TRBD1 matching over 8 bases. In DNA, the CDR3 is TGTGCCAGCAGCCACCAACAGGGGGTACGTGGCTACACCTTC. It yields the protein CASSHQQGVRGYTF.